This T cell receptor beta chain was obtained from a study of blood T cell repertoires in COVID-19. Study-level information: The samples span acute and convalescent COVID-19 from the United States, Italy and Spain. The analysed material was cDNA or gDNA that came from T cells, B-cell-depleted T cells, or PBMCs.

How the authors handled the data: Using reference gene primer amplification, nucleated cell counts were estimated. The repertoire was sequenced with immunoSEQ multiplex PCR; TCRdb's copy has only in-frame clones and lacks some. That table furnishes V, J and clone size, whereas the DNA furnished D and trimming. This table holds roughly 72,000 clones, around 90% found once. The table lists this clone with a few counts. Sequenced sample: peripheral blood. The clonotype originates from a human donor in a cohort sampled during active COVID-19.

The CDR3 DNA follows: TGTGCCAGCAGCCAAGGGGCGAGCTCGGGGGCCAACGTCCTGACTTTC. It codes for CASSQGASSGANVLTF. The chain links TRBV3-1 (or the pseudogene TRBV3-2) to TRBJ2-6; no clear D. Per the germline V gene, CDR1 is LGHDT and CDR2 is YNNKEL (reference sequence). The CDR3 is 16 residues long. V was cut by 1 base and J by 4 bases, with 11 bases left in between.